This record concerns one T cell receptor (beta chain) sequence. Its specificity is not known. CDR3 regions of TCR beta were amplified from RNA transcripts. The authors performed first-round RT-PCR with HTBI primers and then a second-round multiplex PCR. TCRdb fed the multiplex PCR reads into MiXCR, producing one record per CDR3 protein. This table holds around 520,000 distinct CDR3 sequences, under 45% found once. The data derive from a study of Graves' ophthalmopathy and Graves' hyperthyroidism. Findings and limits, study-wide: Blood also contained most of the expanded thyroid clonotypes above 0.001 frequency.

It was on clinical symptoms, serum thyroxine, TRAb, thyroid ultrasound and orbital computed tomography that diagnosis relied. The V gene lost 1 base and the J gene lost 7 bases, with 14 bases spanning the gap. Per germline, CDR1 SGHVS and CDR2 FQNEAQ. The CDR3 loop spans 14 amino acids. This sequence originates from an adult man with Graves' hyperthyroidism. The specimen sequenced was peripheral blood or thyroid tissue (not recorded which). The chain combines TRBV7-8 with TRBJ2-7; no reliable D call. CDR3 coding DNA: TGTGCCAGCAGCTTAGAGAGCTCCTACAATGAGCAGTACTTC. Protein product: CASSLESSYNEQYF.